These 9 T cell receptor beta chains originate from one sample sequenced in a study of a mutant IDH1 vaccine in newly diagnosed glioma. Which antigens these TCRs recognize remains unknown. The time point here: week 23, last vaccination. What each vaccine dose contained was 300 ug of mutant IDH1 20-mer peptide, accompanied by topical imiquimod. Sequencing used immunoSEQ multiplex PCR; TCRdb keeps in-frame clones, though not all of them. The sample has around 85,000 clones, 65% to 90% seen once. The sequencing used PBMCs, collected from a glioma patient whose treatment included an IDH1 peptide vaccine. These receptors originate from a man aged 25 to 40 with glioma. Some clones in this sample may be carry-over from other donors' samples.

The rearrangement joins TRBV28 to TRBJ2-3; 8 bases map to TRBD1. Germline V gene sequence: CDR1 MDHEN, CDR2 SYDVKM. The J segment lost 1 base and the V segment lost 6 bases, leaving 6 bases of the junction unmatched. The CDR3 contains 15 residues. CDR3 loop: CASSMDRAGTDTQYF. In DNA, the CDR3 is TGTGCCAGCAGCATGGACAGGGCCGGCACAGATACGCAGTATTTT.

The V call is TRBV2, the J call TRBJ2-7; no firm D call. V lost 2 bases and J 0 bases, leaving 8 bases between the germline ends. CDR1 and CDR2 (germline): SNHLY, FYNNEI. The CDR3 totals 14 residues. Here the CDR3 DNA reads TGTGCCAGCAGTGAACGACTCGTCTCCTACGAGCAGTACTTC. Translated, it gives CASSERLVSYEQYF.

This chain links TRBV2 with TRBJ1-3; TRBD1 matches 7 bases. This CDR3 is built from 17 residues. The germline V gene has CDR1 SNHLY and CDR2 FYNNEI. V was pared by 6 bases and J by 0 bases, with 11 bases of the junction left unmatched. The CDR3 protein is CASSRDWTGASGNTIYF. The CDR3 DNA sequence: TGTGCCAGCAGCCGAGATTGGACAGGAGCCTCTGGAAACACCATATATTTT.

In DNA, the CDR3 is TGTGCCAGCTCAGGGACTGCCCCCTACGAGCAGTACTTC. Encoded protein: CASSGTAPYEQYF. This chain links TRBV18 with TRBJ2-7; a possible D gene is TRBD2 (6 bases). Germline CDR1 KGHSH, CDR2 LQKENI. V was cut by 5 bases and J by 2 bases, with 10 bases left in between. The CDR3 spans 13 residues.

This chain uses TRBV2 with TRBJ1-5; D ambiguous. The V gene lost 4 bases and the J gene lost 3 bases, with 13 bases spanning the gap. This CDR3 comprises 15 residues. CDR1 and CDR2 (germline): SNHLY, FYNNEI. In nucleotides, the CDR3 is TGTGCCAGCAGTGCCGTTGACATGGACAATCAGCCCCAGCATTTT. This encodes CASSAVDMDNQPQHF.

The chain carries TRBV6-1 and TRBJ2-7, with D possibly being TRBD1 (5 bases). Per the germline V gene, CDR1 is MNHNS and CDR2 is SASEGT. This CDR3 contains 13 residues. V shed 5 bases and J shed 3 bases, with 11 bases lying between them. DNA of the CDR3: TGTGCCAGCAGTTTTACAGACAGCTACGAGCAGTACTTC. Its protein is CASSFTDSYEQYF.

J is TRBJ1-5 and V is TRBV28; D call uncertain. This CDR3 spans 17 amino acids. Trimming cost V 0 bases and J 1 base, with 13 bases left between them. Germline-derived CDR1 and CDR2 are MDHEN and SYDVKM. The CDR3 is CASSLWLGTRSNQPQHF. The DNA of the CDR3 is TGTGCCAGCAGTTTATGGTTGGGCACCCGGAGCAATCAGCCCCAGCATTTT.

This chain joins TRBV6-1 and TRBJ1-1; TRBD1 is a possible D gene (5 bases). The germline CDR1 and CDR2 sequences are MNHNS and SASEGT. V was clipped by 6 bases and J by 4 bases, with 12 bases between them. The CDR3 is 13 residues long. CDR3 sequence (DNA): TGTGCCAGCAGCACAGGTATCTTCACTGAAGCTTTCTTT. This codes for CASSTGIFTEAFF.

The chain employs TRBV6-6 and TRBJ2-3; weak D call: TRBD1 (6 bases). V dropped 0 bases and J dropped 2 bases, with 9 bases sitting between them. Germline-derived CDR1 and CDR2 are MNHNY and SVGAGI (reference sequence). CDR3 length: 15 residues. For the CDR3, the DNA is TGTGCCAGCAGTTACTCGACAGGAACCACAGATACGCAGTATTTT. This gives the protein CASSYSTGTTDTQYF.